The 18 T cell receptor beta chains below come from one sample, sequenced in a study of T cell responses to AZD1222 COVID-19 vaccine. TCRdb's copy holds only in-frame clones and misses some; the assay was immunoSEQ multiplex PCR. The table records 100,000 to 150,000 clones, roughly nine tenths of them present only once. Here the sequenced sample was peripheral blood, taken on day 0 of AZD1222 vaccination. These receptors all stem from an adult in good health.

This chain connects TRBV7-2 to TRBJ1-6; the match to TRBD1 covers 7 bases. V dropped 5 bases and J dropped 7; count of bases not matched to a gene: 8. Per the germline V gene, CDR1 is SGHTA and CDR2 is FQGNSA. This CDR3 region has 15 residues. This chain's CDR3 is CASSPWDSRNSPLHF. Here the CDR3 DNA reads TGTGCCAGCAGCCCATGGGACAGTCGGAATTCACCCCTCCACTTT.

The rearrangement joins TRBV27 to TRBJ1-5, with a weak D call TRBD1 (6 bases). V lost 4 bases, J lost 0 bases, and 10 bases lay in between. In germline, CDR1 is MNHEY, CDR2 SMNVEV (reference sequence). The CDR3 totals 15 residues. CDR3 DNA: TGTGCCAGCAGTTCAGGGGCGTATAGCAATCAGCCCCAGCATTTT. Translating it yields CASSSGAYSNQPQHF.

This chain links TRBV5-1 with TRBJ2-3, with D tentatively TRBD2 (5 bases). Looked up from germline, CDR1 is SGHRS and CDR2 is YFSETQ. Trimming took off 4 bases at V and 2 bases at J, with 11 bases between the two ends. The CDR3 is made up of 14 amino acids. This CDR3 reads CASSVSGNTDTQYF. CDR3 in DNA: TGCGCCAGCAGCGTGTCGGGGAACACAGATACGCAGTATTTT. Variable domain in full (rest from reference TRBV5-1 and TRBJ2-3): KAGVTQTPRYLIKTRGQQVTLSCSPISGHRSVSWYQQTPGQGLQFLFEYFSETQRNKGNFPGRFSGRQFSNSRSEMNVSTLELGDSALYLCASSVSGNTDTQYFGPGTRLTVL.

The chain employs TRBV19 and TRBJ1-1; 8 bases line up with TRBD1. The CDR3 spans 16 residues. Germline CDR1 reads LNHDA; CDR2 reads SQIVND (reference sequence). The J segment lost 1 base and the V segment lost 5 bases, leaving 9 bases of the junction unmatched. CDR3 DNA sequence: TGTGCCAGTAGTCCCGGACAGGGCGTTAGGAACACTGAAGCTTTCTTT. Translated: CASSPGQGVRNTEAFF.

The chain links TRBV24-1 to TRBJ1-2, with D possibly being TRBD1 (6 bases). Trimming left V 4 bases short and J 4 bases short, with 18 bases between. There are 16 residues in the CDR3. Germline CDR1 reads KGHDR; CDR2 reads SFDVKD. In DNA form, the CDR3 reads TGTGCCACCAGTGACGTTACAGGGAAGGGGGTCTATGGCTACACCTTC. The encoded protein is CATSDVTGKGVYGYTF.

J is TRBJ2-1 and V is TRBV11-2; TRBD2 matches at 9 bases. The CDR3 length is 19 residues. CDR1 and CDR2 from the germline V gene are SGHAT and FQNNGV. Trimming removed 8 bases from V and 0 bases from J; junction bases left unmatched: 17. In DNA form, the CDR3 reads TGTGCCAGCGGTTCCCCGGGACTAGCCGAATTTTACTCCTACAATGAGCAGTTCTTC. This translates into CASGSPGLAEFYSYNEQFF.

CDR3 in amino acids: CASSQTGGNTEAFF. CDR3 DNA: TGTGCCAGCAGCCAGACAGGGGGGAACACTGAAGCTTTCTTT. J is TRBJ1-1 and V is TRBV7-9, with 9 nucleotides matching TRBD1. The V gene end was trimmed by 5 bases and the J gene end by 1 base; junction bases not matched to a gene: 2. The CDR3 sequence is 14 residues long. Germline values: CDR1 SEHNR, CDR2 FQNEAQ (reference sequence).

The chain links TRBV27 to TRBJ2-3; D uncertain. The CDR3 is 13 residues long. Germline CDR1 is MNHEY and CDR2 is SMNVEV (reference sequence). Trimming cost V 0 bases and J 6 bases, with 7 bases left between them. The CDR3 protein is CASSLSVDDTQYF. CDR3 nucleotide sequence: TGTGCCAGCAGTTTATCGGTAGATGATACGCAGTATTTT.

The CDR3 here is CASSVGDGPQPQHF. Written as DNA, the CDR3 is TGTGCCAGCAGCGTAGGGGACGGCCCTCAGCCCCAGCATTTT. The gene calls are TRBV9 and TRBJ1-5; D perhaps matches TRBD1 (5 bases). In germline, CDR1 is SGDLS, CDR2 YYNGEE. The CDR3 loop spans 14 amino acids. The germline V and J ends were trimmed by 0 bases and 6 bases, with 10 bases remaining between them.

The chain has TRBV7-2 and TRBJ1-2, with TRBD1 matching over 8 bases. The V gene end was trimmed by 5 bases and the J gene end by 4 bases; junction bases not matched to a gene: 6. Germline CDR1 is SGHTA and CDR2 is FQGNSA. This CDR3 spans 14 amino acids. CDR3 bases: TGTGCCAGCAGCCAAATGGGACAGGCCTATGGCTACACCTTC. Protein sequence: CASSQMGQAYGYTF.

The chain is built from TRBV19 and TRBJ2-1; 8 bases agree with TRBD1. There are 14 residues in the CDR3. The germline V gene has CDR1 LNHDA and CDR2 SQIVND (reference sequence). J gave up 4 bases and V 6 bases, and 5 bases lay outside the gene matches. CDR3 coding DNA: TGTGCCAGTAGGGGCAGGGGGCCTTACAATGAGCAGTTCTTC. Residues: CASRGRGPYNEQFF.

This clone was seen more than once but under ten times. This sequence joins TRBV4-2 and TRBJ2-5; D possibly corresponds to TRBD1 (5 bases). This CDR3 region has 14 residues. V was shortened by 1 base and J by 3 bases, with 9 bases between the two germline ends. Germline lookup yields CDR1 LGHNA and CDR2 YNFKEQ. CDR3 sequence: CASSQGTRKETQYF. DNA of the CDR3: TGTGCCAGCAGCCAAGGGACACGAAAAGAGACCCAGTACTTC.

The chain joins TRBV7-3 to TRBJ2-2, with 7 bases that match TRBD2. This CDR3 has 16 residues. V dropped 5 bases and J dropped 4; count of bases not matched to a gene: 10. Germline CDR1 is SGHTA and CDR2 is FQGTGA. CDR3 bases: TGTGCCAGCAGCACCCCGACTAGCCATTCCACCGGGGAGCTGTTTTTT. Translated: CASSTPTSHSTGELFF.

The genes are TRBV4-1 and TRBJ1-1; TRBD1 aligns across 10 bases. V was pared by 4 bases and J by 4 bases, with 9 bases of the junction left unmatched. The CDR3 contains 16 residues. The germline V gene encodes CDR1 MGHRA and CDR2 YSYEKL. CDR3 protein: CASSPRQGAVVTEAFF. The CDR3, as DNA: TGCGCCAGCAGCCCCCGACAGGGGGCAGTAGTCACTGAAGCTTTCTTT.

This clone showed up just once. Here the CDR3 DNA reads TGTGCCACCCGGACTAGCGGGAGGGCCGATAGAAGCACAGATACGCAGTATTTT. Translation gives CATRTSGRADRSTDTQYF. The chain is built from TRBV10-3 and TRBJ2-3; TRBD2 aligns across 15 bases. V gave up 10 bases and J gave up 0 bases; unmatched junction bases: 11. CDR1 and CDR2 (germline): ENHRY, SYGVKD. CDR3 size: 18 residues.

The rearrangement uses TRBV6-1 and TRBJ1-6; the D gene is possibly TRBD1 (5 bases). This CDR3 contains 15 residues. V was trimmed by 1 base and J by 3 bases, leaving 7 bases between them. Germline V CDR1 and CDR2: MNHNS, SASEGT. The CDR3 sequence: CASSEGQFYNSPLHF. The CDR3 region has the DNA TGTGCCAGCAGTGAAGGACAGTTCTATAATTCACCCCTCCACTTT.

This chain connects TRBV5-1 to TRBJ2-3; D remains ambiguous. The CDR3 covers 16 residues. V dropped 0 bases and J dropped 0 bases, with 11 bases sitting between them. The V gene's germline CDR1 is SGHRS and CDR2 YFSETQ. CDR3 protein: CASSLEGRPSTDTQYF. The CDR3 bases are TGCGCCAGCAGCTTGGAAGGCAGGCCTAGCACAGATACGCAGTATTTT.

This sequence joins TRBV5-1 and TRBJ1-2; D not resolved. Germline loops: CDR1 SGHRS, CDR2 YFSETQ. Between the trimmed V and J ends, which lost 0 bases and 3 bases, there was a span of 12 bases. CDR3 length: 15 amino acids. The CDR3 loop reads CASSLDTGAYYGYTF. In DNA, the CDR3 is TGCGCCAGCAGCTTGGACACTGGAGCCTACTATGGCTACACCTTC.